This is a list of T cell receptor beta chains from one sample in a study of blood T cell repertoires in COVID-19. Sequencing used immunoSEQ multiplex PCR; TCRdb keeps in-frame clones, though not all of them. The repertoire holds about 240,000 clones, with 80% to 85% as singletons. Input material: peripheral blood. These receptors all come from a woman younger than 35 with acute or convalescent COVID-19. CDR3s include the opening cysteine and the closing phenylalanine or tryptophan. D genes are given only for firm matches. The listing skips clone size in some rows; elsewhere it reads once, few, many or a size class.

TRBJ2-2	TRBV5-1	NA	few	TGCGCCAGCAGCTTGACGTCAACTACCTTCACCGGGGAGCTGTTTTTT	CASSLTSTTFTGELFF
TRBJ2-1	TRBV5-6	NA	NA	TGTGCCAGCAGCGGAGACGGTGCCTCCTACAATGAGCAGTTCTTC	CASSGDGASYNEQFF
TRBJ2-7	TRBV6-5	NA	NA	TGTGCCAGCAGTTCCGACGGAGCCTACGAGCAGTACTTC	CASSSDGAYEQYF
TRBJ1-2	TRBV3-1/TRBV3-2	NA	NA	TGTGCCAGCAGCCAAGGTGGGGGGACGTTTGGCTATGGCTACACCTTC	CASSQGGGTFGYGYTF
TRBJ1-6	TRBV18	TRBD1	many	TGTGCCAGCTCGATGGACAGGATGGTCGATAATTCACCCCTCCACTTT	CASSMDRMVDNSPLHF
TRBJ2-1	TRBV7-9	TRBD2	NA	TGTGCCAGCAGCTTAAACGCGGCTAGCGGGATTGGCTACAATGAGCAGTTCTTC	CASSLNAASGIGYNEQFF
TRBJ2-7	TRBV7-2	NA	few	TGTGCCAGCAGCCCGGACTCCTATACCTACGAGCAGTACTTC	CASSPDSYTYEQYF
TRBJ1-4	TRBV3-1/TRBV3-2	NA	NA	TGTGCCAGCAGCCAACCCGACAGAAATGAAAAACTGTTTTTT	CASSQPDRNEKLFF
TRBJ2-7	TRBV15	TRBD1	NA	TGTGCCACCAGCACAAGATACGGGACAGGGGGCGACGAGCAGTACTTC	CATSTRYGTGGDEQYF
TRBJ2-1	TRBV4-3	NA	NA	TGCGCCAGCAGCCAAGATCGTGTCAATGAGCAGTTCTTC	CASSQDRVNEQFF
TRBJ2-2	TRBV5-4	NA	NA	TGTGCCAGCAGCTCTCCGGGGTTCACCGGGGAGCTGTTTTTT	CASSSPGFTGELFF
TRBJ1-2	TRBV12-3/TRBV12-4	NA	NA	TGTGCCAGCAGTTTAGGGAAGACAGGCTACACCTTC	CASSLGKTGYTF
TRBJ1-6	TRBV3-1/TRBV3-2	NA	few	TGTGCCAGCAGCCAGAAATCGTCTGCGGGGCCCTCCTATAATTCACCCCTCCACTTT	CASSQKSSAGPSYNSPLHF
TRBJ2-5	TRBV7-6	TRBD2	NA	TGTGCCAGCAGCTCTAGGACTAGCGGGGCAGCGGAGACCCAGTACTTC	CASSSRTSGAAETQYF
TRBJ2-1	TRBV11-2	TRBD2	NA	TGTGCCAGCAGCCCTCGGACTAGCGGGCTAATCGGGAGTGAGCAGTTCTTC	CASSPRTSGLIGSEQFF
TRBJ1-2	TRBV6-5	TRBD1	NA	TGTGCCAGCTTCGGGCAGGGGGCTTATGATGGCTACACCTTC	CASFGQGAYDGYTF
TRBJ1-5	TRBV7-2	NA	NA	TGTGCCAGCAGCTTGGGGGGGGCCAAGGGTAATCAGCCCCAGCATTTT	CASSLGGAKGNQPQHF
TRBJ1-1	TRBV27	TRBD1	NA	TGTGCCAGCAGTTCCCCGGACAGGGTGGGCACTGAAGCTTTCTTT	CASSSPDRVGTEAFF
TRBJ1-1	TRBV9	NA	NA	TGTGCCAGCAGCGTAGTCCAGTCCATGAACACTGAAGCTTTCTTT	CASSVVQSMNTEAFF
TRBJ1-1	TRBV4-1	TRBD1	NA	TGCGCCAGCAGCCAACTGAGGGGGCCCAGCTGGGATGAAGCTTTCTTT	CASSQLRGPSWDEAFF